This T cell receptor beta chain was observed in a study of blood T cell repertoires in COVID-19 (dated by TCRdb to 2019 to 2021). For the study in its entirety: The collaborator samples originated in the United States, Italy and Spain and spanned the acute and convalescent phases of COVID-19. Samples were obtained from the ongoing ImmuneRACE study (first 160 participants) and from about 1,300 subjects provided by 6 global collaborators. Subjects who had been exposed to COVID-19, were actively infected with it, or had recovered from it provided the deeply sampled blood TCRbeta repertoires that made up the dataset. Nearly every sample came with metadata listing a de-identified subject ID, COVID-19 status, age in years and sex. The material from the prospective study consisted of cDNA or gDNA derived from T cells, B-cell-depleted T cells, or PBMCs. HLA class I and class II types, where available, came from metadata supplied by the sample provider rather than from assay-based typing. A freely available public database, intended as a resource for researchers studying the immune response to SARS-CoV-2, is where the repertoires were released. The paper as a whole reports these results and caveats: The amount of clinical and demographic metadata varied by source and participant and was provided uncurated.

Participants in the prospective study were aged about 18 to 90 years, lived in 20 to 25 United States geographic areas, and enrolled through a virtual design. In the prospective study, participants were assigned to cohorts based on the clinical history participants reported in a screening survey and a study questionnaire. Recovered participants in ImmuneRACE Cohort 3 were defined as having two consecutive negative NP/OP PCR tests, clearance from a healthcare professional, or resolution of symptoms. Each participant in the prospective study had whole blood, serum and a nasopharyngeal or oropharyngeal swab collected by mobile phlebotomists. Prospective study participants could optionally give additional blood draws and questionnaires over an approximately two-month period. Before DNA extraction, prospective study blood samples were shipped either frozen or at room temperature. For CDR1 and CDR2, the germline V gene lists MRHNA and SNTAGT. V has 0 bases trimmed and J has 3 bases trimmed; junction bases matching no gene number 3. The CDR3 runs 15 amino acids, cysteine and phenylalanine included. Solely the CDR3 DNA is kept, with 45 bases framed from the first base.

This clone has only a few counts. What antigen it recognizes has not been identified. No base quality values were provided; no much bigger clone lies one nucleotide off. TCRbeta CDR3 regions were amplified from genomic DNA by means of the immunoSEQ Assay, a bias-controlled multiplex PCR. As for the authors' bioinformatics: The number of nucleated cells in each sample was estimated by amplification of reference gene primers within the assay. To quantify the absolute abundance of each unique TCRbeta CDR3 rearrangement, sequence reads were collapsed and filtered. For each sample, productive Simpson clonality was calculated as the square root of Simpson's diversity index over productive rearrangements. Not all clones reach the TCRdb copy of this immuneACCESS table, which keeps in-frame sequences only. Checked studies attribute under half of the gap to unresolved V genes and leave the rest unexplained. V and J calls plus clone size are reproduced from that table; the DNA served to infer D and trimming. This sample holds about 220,000 clones; approximately 90% were observed only once. The biggest ten clones account for around 2.6% of the sample.

The specimen was PBMCs or T cells enriched from blood (not recorded which). The rearranged chain carries TRBV6-4 and TRBJ2-5, with 8 junctional bases fitting TRBD2. The TCR originated in a woman under 40 who had recovered from COVID-19. In nucleotides, the sequence is TGTGCCAGCAGTGACTCGGGGCGGGGGGAAGAGACCCAGTACTTC. Its amino acids are CASSDSGRGEETQYF.